This T cell receptor beta chain was recorded in a study of blood T cell repertoires in COVID-19. The wider study: T cells, B-cell-depleted T cells, or PBMCs provided the cDNA or gDNA that served as material.

Participant age was roughly 18 to 89 years, and participants resided in approximately 24 US areas. Assignment of participants to cohorts was predicated upon participant-reported clinical history. Someone with COVID-19 had been met by exposed participants within 2 weeks before study entry. This CDR3 spans 15 amino acids. The V end was cut by 7 bases, the J end by 6 bases, with 18 bases between. In germline, CDR1 is SGHAT, CDR2 FQNNGV. Method: immunoSEQ multiplex PCR; TCRdb's copy keeps in-frame clones and lacks some. The table has around 250,000 clones, 88% seen once. This clonotype was sampled from a woman between 40 and 50 years old who had been exposed to COVID-19. This chain joins TRBV11-2 and TRBJ2-2; tentative D call: TRBD1 (5 bases). Sequencing was done on a sample of PBMCs or T cells enriched from blood (not recorded which). CDR3 bases: TGTGCCAGCACTCAGGGATCCAGGGTGGCCGGGGAGCTGTTTTTT. As protein: CASTQGSRVAGELFF.